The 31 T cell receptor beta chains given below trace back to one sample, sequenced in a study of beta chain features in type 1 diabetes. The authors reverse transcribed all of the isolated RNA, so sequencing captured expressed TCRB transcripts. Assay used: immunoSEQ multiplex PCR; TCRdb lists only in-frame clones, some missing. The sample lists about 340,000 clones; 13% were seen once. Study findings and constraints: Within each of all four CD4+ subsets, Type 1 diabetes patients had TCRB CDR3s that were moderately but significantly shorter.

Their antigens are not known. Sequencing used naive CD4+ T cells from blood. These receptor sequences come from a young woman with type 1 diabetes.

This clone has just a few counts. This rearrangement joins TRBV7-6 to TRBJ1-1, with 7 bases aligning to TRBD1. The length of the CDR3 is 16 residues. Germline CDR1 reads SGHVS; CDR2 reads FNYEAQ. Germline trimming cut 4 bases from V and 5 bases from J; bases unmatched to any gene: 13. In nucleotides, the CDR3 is TGTGCCAGCAGCTACTCATCGGGACAGACGGGGACTGAAGCTTTCTTT. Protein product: CASSYSSGQTGTEAFF.

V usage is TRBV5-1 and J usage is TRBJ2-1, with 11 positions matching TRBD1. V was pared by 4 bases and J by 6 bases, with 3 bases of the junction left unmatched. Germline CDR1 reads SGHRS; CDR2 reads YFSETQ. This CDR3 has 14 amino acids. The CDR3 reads CASSHGTGGNEQFF. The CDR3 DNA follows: TGCGCCAGCAGCCACGGGACAGGGGGCAATGAGCAGTTCTTC.

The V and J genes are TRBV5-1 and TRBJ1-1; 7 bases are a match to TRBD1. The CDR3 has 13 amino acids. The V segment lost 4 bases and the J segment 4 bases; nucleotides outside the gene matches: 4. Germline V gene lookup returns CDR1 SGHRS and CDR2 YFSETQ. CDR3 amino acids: CASSQTGSTEAFF. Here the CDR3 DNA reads TGCGCCAGCAGCCAGACAGGGTCCACTGAAGCTTTCTTT.

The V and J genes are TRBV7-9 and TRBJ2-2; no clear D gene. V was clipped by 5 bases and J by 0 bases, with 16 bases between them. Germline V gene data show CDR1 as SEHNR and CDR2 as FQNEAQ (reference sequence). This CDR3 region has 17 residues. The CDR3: CASSTPIVHSNTGELFF. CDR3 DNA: TGTGCCAGCAGCACCCCTATTGTCCACTCGAACACCGGGGAGCTGTTTTTT.

CDR3 sequence (DNA): TGTGCCAGCAGCGTAGGCTCCGGACACCCGAACACTGAAGCTTTCTTT. Amino acid sequence: CASSVGSGHPNTEAFF. The genes are TRBV9 and TRBJ1-1; a weak D match, TRBD1 (5 bases). Per the germline V gene, CDR1 is SGDLS and CDR2 is YYNGEE. CDR3 length equals 16 residues. V was pared by 0 bases and J by 1 base, with 13 bases between. The variable domain in full, with the rest retrieved from reference TRBV9 and TRBJ1-1, is DSGVTQTPKHLITATGQRVTLRCSPRSGDLSVYWYQQSLDQGLQFLIQYYNGEERAKGNILERFSAQQFPDLHSELNLSSLELGDSALYFCASSVGSGHPNTEAFFGQGTRLTVV.

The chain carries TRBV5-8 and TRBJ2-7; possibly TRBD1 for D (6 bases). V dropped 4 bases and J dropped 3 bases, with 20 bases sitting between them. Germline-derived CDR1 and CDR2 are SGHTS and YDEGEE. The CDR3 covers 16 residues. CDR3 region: CASSRATGFGDYEQYV. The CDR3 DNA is TGTGCCAGCAGCAGAGCGACAGGTTTTGGGGACTACGAGCAGTACGTC.

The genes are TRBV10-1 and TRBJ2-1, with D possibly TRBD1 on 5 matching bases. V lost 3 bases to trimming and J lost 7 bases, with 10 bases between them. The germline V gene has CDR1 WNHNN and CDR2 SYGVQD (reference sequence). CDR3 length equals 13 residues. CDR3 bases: TGCGCCAGCAGTGATGGTGCAGGGAATGAGCAGTTCTTC. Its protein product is CASSDGAGNEQFF.

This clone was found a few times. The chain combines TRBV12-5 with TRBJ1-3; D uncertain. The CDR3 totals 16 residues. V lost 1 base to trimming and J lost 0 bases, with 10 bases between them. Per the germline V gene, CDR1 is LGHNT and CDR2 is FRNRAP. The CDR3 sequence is CASGLGNRGSGNTIYF. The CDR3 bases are TGTGCTAGTGGTTTGGGGAATAGAGGCTCTGGAAACACCATATATTTT.

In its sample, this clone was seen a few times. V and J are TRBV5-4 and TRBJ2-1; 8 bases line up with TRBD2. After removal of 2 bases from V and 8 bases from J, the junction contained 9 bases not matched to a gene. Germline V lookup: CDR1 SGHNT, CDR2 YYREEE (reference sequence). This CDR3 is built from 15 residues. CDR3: CASSFAGTRIDEQFF. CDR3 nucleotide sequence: TGTGCCAGCAGCTTCGCCGGGACTAGAATTGATGAGCAGTTCTTC. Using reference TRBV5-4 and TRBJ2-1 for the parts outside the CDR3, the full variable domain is ETGVTQSPTHLIKTRGQQVTLRCSSQSGHNTVSWYQQALGQGPQFIFQYYREEENGRGNFPPRFSGLQFPNYSSELNVNALELDDSALYLCASSFAGTRIDEQFFGPGTRLTVL.

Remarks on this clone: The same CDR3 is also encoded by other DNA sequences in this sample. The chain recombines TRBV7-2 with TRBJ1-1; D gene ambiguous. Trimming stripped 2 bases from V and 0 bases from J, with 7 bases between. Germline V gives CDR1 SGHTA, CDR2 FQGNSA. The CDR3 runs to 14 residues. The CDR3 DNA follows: TGTGCCAGCAGCTTACAGGCTATGAACACTGAAGCTTTCTTT. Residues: CASSLQAMNTEAFF.

This CDR3 is CASRQDRGEQYF. The DNA of the CDR3 is TGTGCCAGCAGGCAAGACAGAGGCGAGCAGTACTTC. The chain employs TRBV2 and TRBJ2-7; possibly TRBD1 for D (5 bases). Trimming removed 6 bases at V and 6 bases at J, with 12 bases between. The CDR3 totals 12 residues. CDR1 SNHLY and CDR2 FYNNEI come from the germline V gene.

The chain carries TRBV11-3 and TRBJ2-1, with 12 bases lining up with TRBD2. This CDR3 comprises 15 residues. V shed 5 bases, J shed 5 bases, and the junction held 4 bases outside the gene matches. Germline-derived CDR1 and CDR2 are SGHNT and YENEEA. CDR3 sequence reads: CASSNGLAGNNEQFF. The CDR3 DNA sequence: TGTGCCAGCAGCAACGGACTAGCGGGGAACAATGAGCAGTTCTTC.

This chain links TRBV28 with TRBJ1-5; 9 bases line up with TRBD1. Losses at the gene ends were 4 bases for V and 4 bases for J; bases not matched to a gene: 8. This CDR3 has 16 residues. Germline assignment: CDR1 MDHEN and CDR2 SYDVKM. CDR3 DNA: TGTGCCAGCAGTTCCCCGGGACAGGGCTTTAATCAGCCCCAGCATTTT. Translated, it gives CASSSPGQGFNQPQHF.

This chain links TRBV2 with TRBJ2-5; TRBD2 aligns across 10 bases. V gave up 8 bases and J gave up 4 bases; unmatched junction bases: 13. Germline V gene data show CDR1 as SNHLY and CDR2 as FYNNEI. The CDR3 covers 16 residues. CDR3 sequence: CASWGLLAGSAETQYF. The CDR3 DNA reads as TGTGCCAGCTGGGGACTACTAGCGGGATCAGCAGAGACCCAGTACTTC.

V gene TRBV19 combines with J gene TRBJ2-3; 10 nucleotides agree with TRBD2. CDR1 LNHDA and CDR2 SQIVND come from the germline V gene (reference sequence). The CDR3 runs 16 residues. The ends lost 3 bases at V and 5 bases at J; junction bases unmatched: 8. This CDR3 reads CASSIWASGSRDTQYF. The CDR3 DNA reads TGTGCCAGTAGTATTTGGGCTAGCGGGAGCCGAGATACGCAGTATTTT.

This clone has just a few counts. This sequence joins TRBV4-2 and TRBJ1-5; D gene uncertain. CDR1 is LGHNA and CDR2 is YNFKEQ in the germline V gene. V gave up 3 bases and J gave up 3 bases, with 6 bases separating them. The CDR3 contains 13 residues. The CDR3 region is CASSQEYNQPQHF. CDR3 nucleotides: TGTGCCAGCAGCCAGGAGTACAATCAGCCCCAGCATTTT.

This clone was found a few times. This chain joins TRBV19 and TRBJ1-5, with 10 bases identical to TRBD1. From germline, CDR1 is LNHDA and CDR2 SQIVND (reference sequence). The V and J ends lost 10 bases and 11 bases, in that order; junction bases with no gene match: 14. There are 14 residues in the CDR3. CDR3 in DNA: TGTGCCACCCGTCCCGGGACAGGGGAAGGGGCCCAGCATTTT. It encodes CATRPGTGEGAQHF.

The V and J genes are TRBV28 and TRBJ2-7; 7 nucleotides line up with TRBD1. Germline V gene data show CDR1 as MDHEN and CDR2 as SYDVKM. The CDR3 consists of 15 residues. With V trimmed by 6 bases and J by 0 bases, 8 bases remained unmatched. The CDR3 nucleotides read TGTGCCAGCAGCCCCGGGACAGCCGGCTCCTACGAGCAGTACGTC. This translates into CASSPGTAGSYEQYV.

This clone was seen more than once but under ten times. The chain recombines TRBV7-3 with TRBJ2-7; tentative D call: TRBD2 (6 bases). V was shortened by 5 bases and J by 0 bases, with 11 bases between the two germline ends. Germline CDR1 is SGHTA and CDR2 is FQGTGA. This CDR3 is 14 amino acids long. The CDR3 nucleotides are TGTGCCAGCAGCCCATCCGGGAGCTCCTACGAGCAGTACTTC. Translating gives CASSPSGSSYEQYF.

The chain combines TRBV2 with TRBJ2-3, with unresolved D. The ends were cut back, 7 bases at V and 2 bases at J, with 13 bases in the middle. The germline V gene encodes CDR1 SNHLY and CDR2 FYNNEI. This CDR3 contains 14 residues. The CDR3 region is CASNVLTTTDTQYF. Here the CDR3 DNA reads TGTGCCAGCAATGTGTTAACTACCACAGATACGCAGTATTTT. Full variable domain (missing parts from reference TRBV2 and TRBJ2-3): EPEVTQTPSHQVTQMGQEVILRCVPISNHLYFYWYRQILGQKVEFLVSFYNNEISEKSEIFDDQFSVERPDGSNFTLKIRSTKLEDSAMYFCASNVLTTTDTQYFGPGTRLTVL.

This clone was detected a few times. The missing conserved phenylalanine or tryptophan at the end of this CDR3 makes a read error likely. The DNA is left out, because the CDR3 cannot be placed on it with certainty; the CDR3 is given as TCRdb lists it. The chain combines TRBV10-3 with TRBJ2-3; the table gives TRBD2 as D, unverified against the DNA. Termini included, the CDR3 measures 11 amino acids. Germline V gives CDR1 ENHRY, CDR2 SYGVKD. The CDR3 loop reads CAISEGTSGVI.

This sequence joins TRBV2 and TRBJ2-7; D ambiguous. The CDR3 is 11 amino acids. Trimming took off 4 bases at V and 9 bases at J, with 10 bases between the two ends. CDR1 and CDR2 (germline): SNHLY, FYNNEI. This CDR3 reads CASSVVVAQYF. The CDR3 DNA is TGTGCCAGCAGTGTCGTGGTAGCGCAGTACTTC.

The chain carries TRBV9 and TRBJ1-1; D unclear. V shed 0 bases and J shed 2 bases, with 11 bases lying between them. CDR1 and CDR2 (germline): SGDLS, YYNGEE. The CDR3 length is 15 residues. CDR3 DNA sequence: TGTGCCAGCAGCGTAGACCCACAATTTAACACTGAAGCTTTCTTT. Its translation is CASSVDPQFNTEAFF.

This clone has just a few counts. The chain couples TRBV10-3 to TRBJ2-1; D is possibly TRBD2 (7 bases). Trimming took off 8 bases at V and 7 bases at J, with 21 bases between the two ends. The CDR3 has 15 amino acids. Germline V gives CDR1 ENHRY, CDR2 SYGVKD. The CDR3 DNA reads TGTGCCATCTCCGGAAGGGAGGGGGTGTGGAATGAGCAGTTCTTC. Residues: CAISGREGVWNEQFF.

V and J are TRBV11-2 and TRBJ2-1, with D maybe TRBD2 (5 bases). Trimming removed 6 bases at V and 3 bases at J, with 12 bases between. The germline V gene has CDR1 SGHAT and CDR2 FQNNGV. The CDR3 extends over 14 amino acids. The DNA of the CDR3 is TGTGCCAGCAGACGAGGGCCTATCTACAATGAGCAGTTCTTC. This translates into CASRRGPIYNEQFF.

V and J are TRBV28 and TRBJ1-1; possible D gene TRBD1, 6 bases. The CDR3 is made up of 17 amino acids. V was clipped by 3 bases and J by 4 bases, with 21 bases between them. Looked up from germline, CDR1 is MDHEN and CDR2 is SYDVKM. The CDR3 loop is CASSFHPAGGRITEAFF. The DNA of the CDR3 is TGTGCCAGCAGTTTTCATCCCGCGGGGGGGCGAATCACTGAAGCTTTCTTT.

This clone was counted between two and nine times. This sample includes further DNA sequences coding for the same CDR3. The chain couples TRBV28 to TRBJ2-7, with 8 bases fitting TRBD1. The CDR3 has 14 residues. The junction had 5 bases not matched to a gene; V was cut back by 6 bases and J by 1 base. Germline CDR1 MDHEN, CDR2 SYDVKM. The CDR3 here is CASSPGQASYEQYF. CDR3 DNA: TGTGCCAGCAGCCCGGGACAGGCTTCCTACGAGCAGTACTTC.

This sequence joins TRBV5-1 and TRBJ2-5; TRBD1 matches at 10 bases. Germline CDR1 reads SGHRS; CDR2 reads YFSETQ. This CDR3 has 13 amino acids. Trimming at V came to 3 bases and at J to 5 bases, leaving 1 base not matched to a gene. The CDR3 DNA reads TGCGCCAGCAGCTGGGGACAGGGGGAGACCCAGTACTTC. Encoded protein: CASSWGQGETQYF.

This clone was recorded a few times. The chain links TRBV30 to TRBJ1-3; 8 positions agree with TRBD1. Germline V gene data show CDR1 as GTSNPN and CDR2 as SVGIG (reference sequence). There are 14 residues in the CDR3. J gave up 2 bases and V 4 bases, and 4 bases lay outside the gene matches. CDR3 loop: CAWTQGATGNTIYF. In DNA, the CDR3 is TGTGCCTGGACCCAGGGGGCAACTGGAAACACCATATATTTT.

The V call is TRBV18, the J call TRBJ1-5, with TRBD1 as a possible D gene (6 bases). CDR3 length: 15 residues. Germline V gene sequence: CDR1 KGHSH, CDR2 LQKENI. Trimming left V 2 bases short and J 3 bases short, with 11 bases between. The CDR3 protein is CASSPRGQNNQPQHF. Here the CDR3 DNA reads TGTGCCAGCTCACCAAGGGGACAAAACAATCAGCCCCAGCATTTT.

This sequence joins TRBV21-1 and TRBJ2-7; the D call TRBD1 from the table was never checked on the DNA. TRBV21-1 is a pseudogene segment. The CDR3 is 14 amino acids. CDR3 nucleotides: TGTGCCAGCCTTTGTGGGGACACCGACAACGAGCAGTACTTC. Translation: CASLCGDTDNEQYF.